Listed below are T cell receptor beta chains from one sample, sequenced in a study of response to subunit inactivated influenza vaccine. TCRdb passed the RT-PCR reads through MiXCR, listing each CDR3 protein once. The sample includes some 540,000 distinct CDR3 sequences, 20% to 25% of them seen just once. The data were also submitted as part of a second study, on T cells expressing NK-cell markers.

The specimen comprised CD4+ T cells sorted from PBMCs, sampled roughly 12 days after vaccination. These receptors were collected from a man in his forties or fifties who received an inactivated influenza vaccine. CDR3s include the opening cysteine and the closing phenylalanine or tryptophan. D genes are given only for firm matches. Not every row has a clone size; where given, it reads once, few, many or a size class.

J: TRBJ1-1
D: .
V: TRBV7-9
size: many
DNA: TGTGCCATCAAGAGGGGGGCTGAAGCTTTCTTT
CDR3: CAIKRGAEAFF

J: TRBJ2-7
D: TRBD2
V: TRBV30
size: .
DNA: TGTGCCTGGAGTTTAGGATTAGCGGGCGAGCAGTACTTC
CDR3: CAWSLGLAGEQYF

J: TRBJ1-2
D: TRBD1
V: TRBV6-2/TRBV6-3
size: .
DNA: TGTGCCAGCAGTTACTCGGACAGGGACTATGGCTACACCTTC
CDR3: CASSYSDRDYGYTF

J: TRBJ2-2
D: .
V: TRBV3-1
size: .
DNA: TGTGCCAGCAGCCAATCGCATGTTGGGACCGGGGAGCTGTTTTTT
CDR3: CASSQSHVGTGELFF

J: TRBJ2-7
D: TRBD2
V: TRBV13
size: .
DNA: TGTGCCAGCAGCTTAGACCCCCTAGCGGACGAGCAGTACTTC
CDR3: CASSLDPLADEQYF

J: TRBJ1-2
D: TRBD1
V: TRBV30
size: few
DNA: TGTGCCTGGAGTGTACAGGGGAAATCTGGCTACACCTTC
CDR3: CAWSVQGKSGYTF

J: TRBJ1-1
D: TRBD1
V: TRBV6-5
size: .
DNA: TGTGCCAGCAGTTCTCCGGGACAGGGGAGGCTCACTGAAGCTTTCTTT
CDR3: CASSSPGQGRLTEAFF

J: TRBJ2-5
D: TRBD2
V: TRBV4-2
size: .
DNA: TGTGCCAGCAGCCCACTTCTGGTCGAAACGGGGACTGGGACTAGCATGCGGGAGACCCAGTACTTC
CDR3: CASSPLLVETGTGTSMRETQYF

J: TRBJ2-1
D: TRBD2
V: TRBV10-2
size: few
DNA: TGCGCCAGCAGTGATTTAAGCGGGGGGGATGAGCAGTTCTTC
CDR3: CASSDLSGGDEQFF

J: TRBJ2-1
D: .
V: TRBV12-3/TRBV12-4
size: few
DNA: TGTGCCAGCAGTCAACAGGACAATGAGCAGTTCTTC
CDR3: CASSQQDNEQFF

J: TRBJ2-3
D: .
V: TRBV6-1
size: .
DNA: TGTGCCAGCATGAGGTGGCGCCCGTCCACAGATACGCAGTATTTT
CDR3: CASMRWRPSTDTQYF

J: TRBJ2-1
D: .
V: TRBV6-2/TRBV6-3
size: once
DNA: TGTGCCAGCATTCACACTCTCGAGCCCCGGGACTGGACCTACAATGAGCAGTTCTTC
CDR3: CASIHTLEPRDWTYNEQFF

J: TRBJ2-5
D: .
V: TRBV5-5
size: .
DNA: TGTGCCAGCAGGCAGAATAACTTGGGGGAGACCCAGTACTTC
CDR3: CASRQNNLGETQYF

J: TRBJ2-7
D: .
V: TRBV14
size: .
DNA: TGTGCCAGCAGCCAAGCGCCATACGAGCAGTACTTC
CDR3: CASSQAPYEQYF

J: TRBJ2-3
D: TRBD1
V: TRBV29-1
size: .
DNA: TGCAGCCCGCCACAGGGGGTCACAGATACGCAGTATTTT
CDR3: CSPPQGVTDTQYF

J: TRBJ2-6
D: .
V: TRBV20-1
size: .
DNA: TGCAGTGCTAGGCCCCGTAGCTCTGGGGCCAACGTCCTGACTTTC
CDR3: CSARPRSSGANVLTF

J: TRBJ2-3
D: .
V: TRBV28
size: few
DNA: TGTGCCAGCAGTCCCGGACAGACACACACAGATACGCAGTATTTT
CDR3: CASSPGQTHTDTQYF

J: TRBJ2-3
D: .
V: TRBV7-9
size: few
DNA: TGTGCCAGCAGCTTAGTGGCTTTAGGCACAGATACGCAGTATTTT
CDR3: CASSLVALGTDTQYF

J: TRBJ1-1
D: .
V: TRBV28
size: .
DNA: TGTGCCAGCAGTTTACGTCTCACAGGGATCGCTATGAACACTGAAGCTTTCTTT
CDR3: CASSLRLTGIAMNTEAFF

J: TRBJ1-3
D: .
V: TRBV28
size: .
DNA: TGTGCCAGCAGTTCGACACTGCTCTCTGGAAACACCATATATTTT
CDR3: CASSSTLLSGNTIYF

J: TRBJ2-2
D: .
V: TRBV15
size: few
DNA: TGTGCCACCAGCAGAGGAGGGACGGCGGGCACCGGGGAGCTGTTTTTT
CDR3: CATSRGGTAGTGELFF

J: TRBJ1-1
D: .
V: TRBV6-2/TRBV6-3
size: many
DNA: TGTGCCAGCAGTTACACGGCAGGGGCGAACACTGAAGCTTTCTTT
CDR3: CASSYTAGANTEAFF